These T cell receptor beta chains were read from a single sample in a study of metastatic and nonmetastatic thyroid tumors. TCRdb redid the clone calls on the PCR reads using MiXCR. The data hold 7,700 or so clones, with over 25% observed a single time. Sequenced sample: adjacent normal tissue. The receptors were gathered from a male donor with papillary thyroid cancer or a benign thyroid nodule (not recorded which). Some clones in this sample may be carry-over from other donors' samples. Each CDR3 is given with its conserved first and last residue. A D gene is named only where the DNA matches it firmly. Rows give clone size only sometimes, using once, few, many, or a class for an expanded clone.

V gene,D gene,clone size,J gene,CDR3 length,CDR3 DNA,CDR3 protein
TRBV20-1,TRBD1,-,TRBJ2-2,14,TGCAGTGCTAGGGGACAGCAGAACACCGGGGAGCTGTTTTTT,CSARGQQNTGELFF
TRBV6-2/TRBV6-3,TRBD1,-,TRBJ1-2,13,TGTGCCAGCAGTTACTCGACAGGGTTAGGCTACACCTTC,CASSYSTGLGYTF
TRBV9,-,few,TRBJ1-2,12,TGTGCCAGCAGCCAAGAGGACGGTGGCTACACCTTC,CASSQEDGGYTF
TRBV15,-,medium-sized,TRBJ1-5,16,TGTGCCACGAGTCCACTCATGGGGTATAGCAATCAGCCCCAGCATTTT,CATSPLMGYSNQPQHF
TRBV6-2/TRBV6-3,-,few,TRBJ2-3,12,TGTGCCAGCAGCTTTATTGCAGATACTCAGTATTTT,CASSFIADTQYF
TRBV28,-,few,TRBJ1-5,15,TGTGCCAGCAGTTTATCTCGTGCAAGCAATCAGCCCCGGCGTTTT,CASSLSRASNQPRRF
TRBV27,-,few,TRBJ2-1,14,TGTGCCAGCAGACTGGCGGTATTCCACAATGAGCAGTTCTTC,CASRLAVFHNEQFF
TRBV24-1,TRBD1,-,TRBJ2-5,16,TGTGCCACCAGTGATGGCGGGGCCAGGGGGCTAGAGACCCAGTACTTC,CATSDGGARGLETQYF
TRBV28,TRBD2,medium-sized,TRBJ2-3,16,TGTGCCAGCAGTCGAATAGCGGGAGTGCGCACAGATACGCAGTATTTT,CASSRIAGVRTDTQYF
TRBV7-8,-,-,TRBJ2-5,15,TGTGCCAGCAGCCAGGACCTGATGTACCAAGAGACCCAGTACTTC,CASSQDLMYQETQYF
TRBV11-2,-,-,TRBJ1-1,14,TGTGCCAGCAGCTTATTAGGGGAAGGTACTGAAGCTTTCTTT,CASSLLGEGTEAFF
TRBV2,TRBD1,few,TRBJ2-1,13,TGTGCCACCAAAGGGACAGAGGGGGATGAGCAGTTCTTC,CATKGTEGDEQFF
TRBV12-3/TRBV12-4,-,-,TRBJ2-7,15,TGTGCCAGCAGTTTAGCCGGACGGGTGTCCTACGACCAGTACTTC,CASSLAGRVSYDQYF
TRBV6-1,TRBD2,few,TRBJ2-1,15,TGTGCCAGCAGGAGAGGACTAGCGGTTGACAATGAGCAGTTCTTC,CASRRGLAVDNEQFF
TRBV20-1,TRBD1,many,TRBJ2-1,13,TGCAGTGCTCCCCGGACAGGGGTGCATGAGCAGTTCTTC,CSAPRTGVHEQFF
TRBV15,TRBD1,few,TRBJ2-6,20,TGTGCCACCATCCCCGGTCCCAGGGACAGGGGCTTCTCTGGGGCCAACGTCCTGACTTTC,CATIPGPRDRGFSGANVLTF
TRBV20-1,-,few,TRBJ2-7,14,TGCAGTGCTAGAGATCGGGACCTCGGCTACGAGCAGTACTTC,CSARDRDLGYEQYF
TRBV25-1,-,-,TRBJ1-2,14,TGTGCCAGCAGTGGCCGGGACACTAACTATGGCTACACCTTC,CASSGRDTNYGYTF
TRBV6-1,-,many,TRBJ2-6,18,TGTGCCAGCAGTGAACTCCGGACAGTTTTATCCGGGGCCAACGTCCTGACTTTC,CASSELRTVLSGANVLTF
TRBV12-3/TRBV12-4,-,-,TRBJ1-2,12,TGTGCCAGCATGTACGGTAACTATGGCTACACCTTC,CASMYGNYGYTF
TRBV7-2,-,few,TRBJ2-3,12,TGTGCCAGCAGCTTATATTCCGATACTCAGTATTTT,CASSLYSDTQYF
TRBV7-9,-,many,TRBJ1-1,14,TGTGCCAGCAGCTTAAGGGGGTTAGCCACTGAAGCTTTCTTT,CASSLRGLATEAFF
TRBV2,TRBD1,few,TRBJ2-7,16,TGTGCCACTTCTTCCGGGACAGGGTCCCTTTCCTACGAGCAGTACTTC,CATSSGTGSLSYEQYF
TRBV28,TRBD1,few,TRBJ1-6,12,TGTGCCAGCAGTATCGACAGGGCACCCCTCCACTTT,CASSIDRAPLHF
TRBV3-1,-,many,TRBJ1-4,14,TGTGCCAGCAGCCTACAGGGCCCTAATGAAAAACTGTTTTTT,CASSLQGPNEKLFF
TRBV27,-,few,TRBJ2-6,15,TGTGCCAGCAGTCCACAAGACTCTGGGGCCAACGTCCTGACTTTC,CASSPQDSGANVLTF
TRBV28,TRBD1,-,TRBJ2-1,17,TGTGCCAGCAGCCCGGGACAGGGCCCTAGCTCCTACAATGAGCAGTTCTTC,CASSPGQGPSSYNEQFF
TRBV9,-,-,TRBJ1-1,16,TGTGCCAGCAGCCCACAATCAGGGGTGGAGGGCACTGAAGCTTTCTTT,CASSPQSGVEGTEAFF
TRBV2,TRBD1,few,TRBJ1-2,14,TGTGCCAGCAGCATGACAGGGCCCAACTATGGCTACACCTTC,CASSMTGPNYGYTF
TRBV28,-,-,TRBJ2-1,15,TGTGCCAGCACGATACAGGGCCCCTCCTACAATGAGCAGTTCTTC,CASTIQGPSYNEQFF
TRBV9,-,many,TRBJ1-2,16,TGTGCCAGCAGCGCGGCCCCGGGGTATACTAACTATGGCTACACCTTC,CASSAAPGYTNYGYTF
TRBV6-1,-,few,TRBJ2-1,13,TGTGCCAGCCTCCCTGACTGGATGAGGGAGCAGTTCTTC,CASLPDWMREQFF
TRBV7-3,TRBD1,many,TRBJ2-3,14,TGTGCCAGCAGCAAGCTGGGACAGGGTGATACGCAGTATTTT,CASSKLGQGDTQYF
TRBV24-1,TRBD2,many,TRBJ2-4,14,TGTGCCACCGGGGGGGGAGGCCCGAAAAACATTCAGTACTTC,CATGGGGPKNIQYF
TRBV7-9,-,many,TRBJ2-2,14,TGTGCCAGCAGCCCAAAAGTAGACACCGGGGAGCTGTTTTTT,CASSPKVDTGELFF
TRBV18,-,many,TRBJ1-1,13,TGTGCCAGCTCACCCCGACAGGACACTGAAGCTTTCTTT,CASSPRQDTEAFF
TRBV30,TRBD1,medium-sized,TRBJ1-5,15,TGTGCCTGGAGAAGACAGGGGGCACCTAATCAGCCCCAGCATTTT,CAWRRQGAPNQPQHF
TRBV4-3,-,-,TRBJ1-1,14,TGCGCCAGCAGCCCAGAGACGTTGAGCACTGAAGCTTTCTTT,CASSPETLSTEAFF
TRBV5-1,-,medium-sized,TRBJ2-3,16,TGCGCCAGCAGCTTGGTTCACGGGAATGGATATAATACGCAGTATTTT,CASSLVHGNGYNTQYF
TRBV4-2,TRBD2,-,TRBJ2-5,20,TGTGCCAGCAGCCGCCTAAGGTTAGCGGGGCGGGCTCGAATAGTAGAGACCCAGTACTTC,CASSRLRLAGRARIVETQYF